The 27 T cell receptor beta chains below were found in one sample sequenced in a study of CD8+ T cells in alopecia areata. Investigators isolated RNA and reverse transcribed it into cDNA to act as the sequencing template. Repertoires were generated with immunoSEQ multiplex PCR, while TCRdb's copy carries only in-frame clones and drops some. The data hold 130,000 to 150,000 clones, with approximately 51% observed a single time. Sequencing used CD4+ T cells sorted from blood, obtained at week 0. The receptors were gathered from a human donor with alopecia areata.

This chain links TRBV7-2 with TRBJ1-5; 11 bases are a match to TRBD1. CDR1 and CDR2 (germline): SGHTA, FQGNSA. V was pared by 5 bases and J by 7 bases, with 7 bases of the junction left unmatched. This CDR3 has 15 residues. The CDR3 protein is CASSAGQGARQPQHF. The CDR3 DNA reads TGTGCCAGCAGCGCCGGACAGGGGGCACGGCAGCCCCAGCATTTT.

In this sample, this clone turned up once. In DNA, the CDR3 is TGTGCCAGCAGTAGACAGGCCCTCCCTACGCAGTATTTT. It yields the protein CASSRQALPTQYF. This chain connects TRBV28 to TRBJ2-3; the D gene is possibly TRBD1 (6 bases). The CDR3 is made up of 13 amino acids. V shed 5 bases and J shed 8 bases, with 14 bases lying between them. In germline, CDR1 is MDHEN, CDR2 SYDVKM.

V is TRBV28 and J is TRBJ1-1; 9 bases line up with TRBD1. V dropped 4 bases and J dropped 4; count of bases not matched to a gene: 4. The CDR3 is 14 amino acids. CDR1 and CDR2 (germline): MDHEN, SYDVKM. CDR3 in amino acids: CASSWDRVSTEAFF. CDR3 DNA: TGTGCCAGCAGTTGGGACAGGGTCTCCACTGAAGCTTTCTTT.

The chain carries TRBV18 and TRBJ1-5, with 7 positions matching TRBD1. Unmatched junction bases numbered 1, after V lost 1 base and J lost 4 bases. CDR3 length equals 14 residues. The germline V gene has CDR1 KGHSH and CDR2 LQKENI. CDR3 sequence: CASSPLRGNQPQHF. DNA for the CDR3: TGTGCCAGCTCACCACTCAGGGGGAATCAGCCCCAGCATTTT.

The rearrangement links TRBV7-9 to TRBJ2-5; 7 bases map to TRBD2. There are 15 residues in the CDR3. CDR1 is SEHNR and CDR2 is FQNEAQ in the germline V gene (reference sequence). J lost 4 bases, V lost 7 bases, and 12 bases had no gene match. The CDR3 DNA is TGTGCCAGCACACCCACTGCGGGAGACTCAGAGACCCAGTACTTC. Translating it yields CASTPTAGDSETQYF.

V is TRBV2 and J is TRBJ2-7; D is perhaps TRBD2 (6 bases). The CDR3 totals 14 residues. Trimming took off 5 bases at V and 2 bases at J, with 13 bases between the two ends. Germline CDR1 is SNHLY and CDR2 is FYNNEI. The CDR3 spells CASSSLRETYEQYF. The CDR3 DNA is TGTGCCAGCAGTTCCCTTCGGGAGACCTACGAGCAGTACTTC.

Written as DNA, the CDR3 is TGTGCCACCAAGGGACAGGGGGCTTTACAGCCCCAGCATTTT. It yields the protein CATKGQGALQPQHF. The chain uses TRBV15 and TRBJ1-5, with 12 nucleotides matching TRBD1. The CDR3 is 14 residues long. V trimming: 7 bases; J trimming: 7 bases; junction bases outside the gene matches: 5. Germline CDR1 LNHNV, CDR2 YYDKDF (reference sequence).

In its sample, this clone was seen a few times. This sequence joins TRBV19 and TRBJ2-1, with a tentative D call TRBD2 (6 bases). The CDR3 has 14 residues. V gave up 7 bases and J gave up 7 bases, with 17 bases separating them. Germline values: CDR1 LNHDA, CDR2 SQIVND (reference sequence). This chain's CDR3 is CASMGGGSGNEQFF. The CDR3 DNA is TGTGCCAGTATGGGAGGCGGTTCCGGGAATGAGCAGTTCTTC. Using reference TRBV19 and TRBJ2-1 for the parts outside the CDR3, the full variable domain is DGGITQSPKYLFRKEGQNVTLSCEQNLNHDAMYWYRQDPGQGLRLIYYSQIVNDFQKGDIAEGYSVSREKKESFPLTVTSAQKNPTAFYLCASMGGGSGNEQFFGPGTRLTVL.

The J gene is TRBJ1-5, the V gene TRBV7-9; unclear D gene. From germline, CDR1 is SEHNR and CDR2 FQNEAQ (reference sequence). The V end lost 6 bases, the J end lost 0 bases, and 18 bases lay between the germline ends. The CDR3 runs 17 residues. The CDR3, as DNA: TGTGCCAGCAGGTTTTTGGGTTCCGATTATAGCAATCAGCCCCAGCATTTT. Translated: CASRFLGSDYSNQPQHF.

The V call is TRBV25-1, the J call TRBJ2-7; 10 bases are a match to TRBD2. There are 14 residues in the CDR3. From germline, CDR1 is MGHDK and CDR2 SYGVNS. With V trimmed by 5 bases and J by 7 bases, 8 bases remained unmatched. CDR3 region: CASSHPGLAWEQYF. CDR3 in DNA: TGTGCCAGCAGTCACCCGGGACTAGCGTGGGAGCAGTACTTC.

This clone was seen only a few times. This CDR3 is CAWSVLAETQYF. The CDR3, as DNA: TGTGCCTGGAGTGTACTGGCGGAGACCCAGTACTTC. The genes are TRBV30 and TRBJ2-5; D is unresolved. This CDR3 region has 12 residues. Germline assignment: CDR1 GTSNPN and CDR2 SVGIG (reference sequence). V lost 0 bases, J lost 5 bases, and 7 bases lay in between. The whole variable domain, remainder taken from reference TRBV30 and TRBJ2-5, is SQTIHQWPATLVQPVGSPLSLECTVEGTSNPNLYWYRQAAGRGLQLLFYSVGIGQISSEVPQNLSASRPQDRQFILSSKKLLLSDSGFYLCAWSVLAETQYFGPGTRLLVL.

The chain uses TRBV2 and TRBJ2-7, with 7 bases aligning to TRBD1. Germline trimming cut 5 bases from V and 3 bases from J; bases unmatched to any gene: 4. Per germline, CDR1 SNHLY and CDR2 FYNNEI. CDR3 length: 13 residues. In DNA, the CDR3 is TGTGCCAGCAGTCGGGACAGCCGCTACGAGCAGTACTTC. It specifies CASSRDSRYEQYF.

This clone was observed a handful of times. The chain combines TRBV10-3 with TRBJ1-5; D gene uncertain. The CDR3 is 13 amino acids. CDR1 ENHRY and CDR2 SYGVKD come from the germline V gene. V lost 1 base and J 5 bases, leaving 6 bases between the germline ends. In DNA form, the CDR3 reads TGTGCCATCAGTGAGTTACGGGATCAGCCCCAGCATTTT. Protein: CAISELRDQPQHF.

The chain is built from TRBV9 and TRBJ1-1; D is uncertain. V lost 0 bases and J 1 base, leaving 4 bases between the germline ends. The CDR3 sequence is 13 residues long. Germline V CDR1 and CDR2: SGDLS, YYNGEE. The CDR3 region has the DNA TGTGCCAGCAGCGTAGTATCGAACACTGAAGCTTTCTTT. This sequence encodes CASSVVSNTEAFF.

The chain employs TRBV4-2 and TRBJ1-2; TRBD1 might be the D (5 bases). Germline lookup yields CDR1 LGHNA and CDR2 YNFKEQ. Trimming took 0 bases from V and 5 from J, leaving 19 bases between them. The CDR3 loop spans 17 amino acids. In nucleotides, the CDR3 is TGTGCCAGCAGCCAAGAGCCAAGTGTCCGTGGGGGTTATGGCTACACCTTC. Protein product: CASSQEPSVRGGYGYTF.

This clone has a handful of counts. J is TRBJ1-4 and V is TRBV18; no clear D. The ends were cut back, 2 bases at V and 8 bases at J, with 3 bases in the middle. CDR3 length equals 11 residues. Germline lookup yields CDR1 KGHSH and CDR2 LQKENI. In nucleotides, the CDR3 is TGTGCCAGCTCACCAGGAGAAAAACTGTTTTTT. It codes for CASSPGEKLFF.

Ten or more counts support this clone. J is TRBJ1-3 and V is TRBV19; D might be TRBD1 (5 bases). Germline loops: CDR1 LNHDA, CDR2 SQIVND (reference sequence). V shed 5 bases and J shed 8 bases, with 19 bases lying between them. The CDR3 runs 15 residues. The DNA of the CDR3 is TGTGCCAGTAGTCCGGGGCAGTCATTCTTGGACACCATATATTTT. Encoded protein: CASSPGQSFLDTIYF.

V is TRBV19 and J is TRBJ2-2, with 7 bases aligning to TRBD1. Germline CDR1 and CDR2: LNHDA and SQIVND (reference sequence). The CDR3 contains 14 residues. V lost 7 bases to trimming and J lost 3 bases; unmatched junction nucleotides: 5. The CDR3 loop is CASNVGTDTGELFF. CDR3 nucleotide sequence: TGTGCCAGTAACGTCGGGACAGACACCGGGGAGCTGTTTTTT.

The chain carries TRBV18 and TRBJ2-1; 13 bases are shared with TRBD2. There are 20 residues in the CDR3. CDR1 and CDR2 from the germline V gene are KGHSH and LQKENI. Trimming took 6 bases from V and 3 from J; bases not matched to a gene: 17. CDR3 protein: CASSPTMKGTSGIFYNEQFF. CDR3 coding DNA: TGTGCCAGCTCGCCTACGATGAAGGGGACTAGCGGGATTTTCTACAATGAGCAGTTCTTC.

This clone appeared a single time. This sequence joins TRBV7-8 and TRBJ2-4; D may correspond to TRBD1 or TRBD2 (5 bases each). V was pared by 4 bases and J by 9 bases, with 10 bases between. CDR3 length: 12 amino acids. Germline V CDR1 and CDR2: SGHVS, FQNEAQ. CDR3 sequence: CASSSSGSIQYF. CDR3 coding DNA: TGTGCCAGCAGCTCATCAGGGAGCATTCAGTACTTC.

The chain couples TRBV15 to TRBJ1-1; D is ambiguous. The CDR3 consists of 14 residues. Germline V gene data show CDR1 as LNHNV and CDR2 as YYDKDF (reference sequence). V was shortened by 3 bases and J by 1 base, with 9 bases between the two germline ends. The CDR3 sequence: CATSRGGGNTEAFF. The CDR3 DNA is TGTGCCACCAGCAGGGGTGGTGGGAACACTGAAGCTTTCTTT.

The CDR3 DNA sequence: TGTGCCTGGAGTGCGACAGGGGTGGGGTATAGCAATCAGCCCCAGCATTTT. This sequence encodes CAWSATGVGYSNQPQHF. This chain links TRBV30 with TRBJ1-5, with TRBD1 matching 8 bases. The CDR3 loop spans 17 amino acids. V was clipped by 1 base and J by 0 bases; unmatched bases: 8. The germline CDR1 and CDR2 sequences are GTSNPN and SVGIG (reference sequence).

The chain joins TRBV6-5 to TRBJ2-7; no definite D call. This CDR3 has 15 residues. V was trimmed by 5 bases and J by 1 base, leaving 15 bases between them. Germline-derived CDR1 and CDR2 are MNHEY and SVGAGI. The CDR3 spells CASSTFGVKSYEQYF. CDR3 nucleotides: TGTGCCAGCAGTACCTTCGGCGTTAAGTCCTACGAGCAGTACTTC.

This clone was seen a handful of times. The chain couples TRBV28 to TRBJ2-7, with 7 bases fitting TRBD1. The V gene end was trimmed by 6 bases and the J gene end by 1 base; junction bases not matched to a gene: 9. CDR1 is MDHEN, CDR2 SYDVKM, per germline. The CDR3 has 15 residues. CDR3 amino acids: CASSPTDRRSYEQYF. CDR3 coding DNA: TGTGCCAGCAGCCCTACGGACAGGAGGTCCTACGAGCAGTACTTC.

The chain combines TRBV7-8 with TRBJ2-7; D call uncertain. The CDR3 length is 13 residues. Per the germline V gene, CDR1 is SGHVS and CDR2 is FQNEAQ. The germline V and J ends were trimmed by 5 bases and 2 bases, with 10 bases remaining between them. As DNA, the CDR3 is TGTGCCAGCAGCCTAGAACAGCCCTACGAGCAGTACTTC. It translates to CASSLEQPYEQYF. Using reference TRBV7-8 and TRBJ2-7 for the parts outside the CDR3, the full variable domain is GAGVSQSPRYKVAKRGQDVALRCDPISGHVSLFWYQQALGQGPEFLTYFQNEAQLDKSGLPSDRFFAERPEGSVSTLKIQRTQQEDSAVYLCASSLEQPYEQYFGPGTRLTVT.

This rearrangement joins TRBV29-1 to TRBJ1-1, with 7 bases fitting TRBD1. This CDR3 has 14 amino acids. Trimming cost V 8 bases and J 0 bases; bases outside gene matches: 9. CDR1 SQVTM and CDR2 ANQGSEA come from the germline V gene. The DNA for the CDR3 is TGCAGCTCAACCACCGGGACAGTGAACACTGAAGCTTTCTTT. Translation gives CSSTTGTVNTEAFF.

The chain carries TRBV29-1 and TRBJ2-7; 8 bases are shared with TRBD2. CDR1 is SQVTM and CDR2 is ANQGSEA in the germline V gene. V was pared by 7 bases and J by 6 bases, with 8 bases of the junction left unmatched. The CDR3 has 12 amino acids. The CDR3 is CSAGLASGEQYF. The CDR3 nucleotides read TGCAGCGCCGGACTAGCCTCTGGCGAGCAGTACTTC.